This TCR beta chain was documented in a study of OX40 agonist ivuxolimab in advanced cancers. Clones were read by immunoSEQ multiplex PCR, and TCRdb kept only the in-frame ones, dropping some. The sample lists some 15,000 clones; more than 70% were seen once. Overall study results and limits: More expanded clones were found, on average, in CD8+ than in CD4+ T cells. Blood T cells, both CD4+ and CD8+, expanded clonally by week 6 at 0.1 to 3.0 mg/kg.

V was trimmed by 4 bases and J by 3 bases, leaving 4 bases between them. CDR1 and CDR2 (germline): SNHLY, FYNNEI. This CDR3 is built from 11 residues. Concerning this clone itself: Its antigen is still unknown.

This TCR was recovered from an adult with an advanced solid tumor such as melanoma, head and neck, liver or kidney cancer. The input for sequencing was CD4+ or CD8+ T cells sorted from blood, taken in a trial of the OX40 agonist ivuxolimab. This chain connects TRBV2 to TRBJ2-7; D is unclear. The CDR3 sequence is CASSVSYEQYF. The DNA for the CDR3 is TGTGCCAGCAGTGTTAGCTACGAGCAGTACTTC.